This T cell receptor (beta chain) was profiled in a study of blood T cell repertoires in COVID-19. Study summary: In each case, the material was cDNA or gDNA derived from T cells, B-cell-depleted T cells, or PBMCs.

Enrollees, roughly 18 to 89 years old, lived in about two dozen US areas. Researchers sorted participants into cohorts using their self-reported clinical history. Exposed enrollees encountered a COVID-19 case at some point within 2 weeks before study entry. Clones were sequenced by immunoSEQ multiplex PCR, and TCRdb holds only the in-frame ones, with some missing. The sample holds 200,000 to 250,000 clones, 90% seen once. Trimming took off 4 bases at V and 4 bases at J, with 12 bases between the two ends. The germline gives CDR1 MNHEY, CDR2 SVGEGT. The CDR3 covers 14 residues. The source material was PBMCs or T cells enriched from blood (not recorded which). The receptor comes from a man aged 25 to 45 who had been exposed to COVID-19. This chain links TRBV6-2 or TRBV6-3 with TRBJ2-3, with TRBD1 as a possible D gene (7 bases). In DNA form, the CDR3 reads TGTGCCAGCAGTTCAGGGGGAGGTCCAGATACGCAGTATTTT. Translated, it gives CASSSGGGPDTQYF.